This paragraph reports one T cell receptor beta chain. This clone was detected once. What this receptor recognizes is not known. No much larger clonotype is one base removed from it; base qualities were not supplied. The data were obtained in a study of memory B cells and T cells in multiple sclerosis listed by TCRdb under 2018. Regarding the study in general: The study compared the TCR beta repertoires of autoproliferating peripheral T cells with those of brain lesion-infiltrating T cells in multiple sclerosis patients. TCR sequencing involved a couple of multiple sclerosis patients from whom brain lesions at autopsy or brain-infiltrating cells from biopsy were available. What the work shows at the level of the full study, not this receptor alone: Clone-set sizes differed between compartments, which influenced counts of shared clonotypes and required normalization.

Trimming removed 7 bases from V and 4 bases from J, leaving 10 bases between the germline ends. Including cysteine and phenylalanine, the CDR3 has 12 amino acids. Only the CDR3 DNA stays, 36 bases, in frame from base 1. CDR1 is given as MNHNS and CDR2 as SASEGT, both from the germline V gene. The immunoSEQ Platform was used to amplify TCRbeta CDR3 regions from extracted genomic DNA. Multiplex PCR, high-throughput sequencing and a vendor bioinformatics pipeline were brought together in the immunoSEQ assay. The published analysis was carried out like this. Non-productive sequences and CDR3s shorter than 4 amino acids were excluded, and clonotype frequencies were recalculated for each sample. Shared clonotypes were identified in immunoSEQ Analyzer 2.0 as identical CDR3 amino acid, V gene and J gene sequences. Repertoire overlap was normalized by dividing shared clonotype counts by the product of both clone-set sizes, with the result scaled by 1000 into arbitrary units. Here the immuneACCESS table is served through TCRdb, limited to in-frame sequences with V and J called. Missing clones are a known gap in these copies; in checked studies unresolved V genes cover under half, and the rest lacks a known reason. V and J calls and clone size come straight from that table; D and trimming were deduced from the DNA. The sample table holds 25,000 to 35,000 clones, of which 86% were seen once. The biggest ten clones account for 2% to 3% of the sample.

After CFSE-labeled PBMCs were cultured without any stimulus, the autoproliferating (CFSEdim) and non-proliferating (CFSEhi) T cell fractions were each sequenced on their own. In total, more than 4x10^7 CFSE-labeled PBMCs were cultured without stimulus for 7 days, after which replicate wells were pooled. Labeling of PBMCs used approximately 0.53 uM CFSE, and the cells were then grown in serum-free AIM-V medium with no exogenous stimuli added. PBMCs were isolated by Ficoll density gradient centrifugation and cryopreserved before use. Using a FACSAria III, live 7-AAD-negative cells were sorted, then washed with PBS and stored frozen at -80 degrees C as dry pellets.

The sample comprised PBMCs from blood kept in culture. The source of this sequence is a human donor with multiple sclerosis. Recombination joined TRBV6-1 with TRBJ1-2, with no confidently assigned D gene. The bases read TGTGCCAGCAAACCGTATAGCTATGGCTACACCTTC. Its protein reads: CASKPYSYGYTF.